This T cell receptor (beta chain) comes out of a study of cytomegalovirus exposure and HLA in healthy donors. Study details: As released early, the data held 80 million to 90 million unique TCRs from HLA-typed donors.

V was cut by 0 bases and J by 10 bases, with 10 bases left in between. Germline V gives CDR1 GTSNPN, CDR2 SVGIG (reference sequence). The CDR3 has 13 residues. Regarding this clone: The antigen is unknown.

Study-wide findings and caveats: In a later analysis, an Asian-associated ancestry cluster reportedly showed fewer N-insertions than the 666-donor mean. Researchers reported that a few CMV-associated chains were confirmed in vitro as CMV antigen-specific. Serostatus for CMV was the only available immune exposure information.

PCR employed 60 Vbeta and 13 Jbeta primers. Measured with immunoSEQ multiplex PCR; TCRdb has only the in-frame clones, and not every one. This sample's clone table lists over 60,000 clones. The sequence derives from a female donor in good health and CMV-seropositive. This chain links TRBV30 with TRBJ1-6; D ambiguous. Sequenced sample: PBMCs. CDR3 loop: CAWSVSVSSPLHF. DNA of the CDR3: TGTGCCTGGAGTGTATCCGTATCCTCACCCCTCCACTTT.